Listed below are T cell receptor beta chains from one sample, sequenced in a study of identifying expanded T cells in peripheral blood. Clones were read by immunoSEQ multiplex PCR, and TCRdb kept only the in-frame ones, dropping some. The data show about 86,000 clones, with roughly 86% seen just once and approximately 6% held by the top ten. What was sequenced was blood. The receptor set was obtained from a person aged 18 to 75 in good health. Each CDR3 is given with its conserved first and last residue. A D gene is named only where the DNA matches it firmly. Size is omitted from some rows. Given values are once, few, many or a class for expanded clones.

TRBV5-1	once	TRBJ2-3	-	TGCGCCAGCAGCTTGTTCGGCACAGATACGCAGTATTTT	CASSLFGTDTQYF
TRBV19	few	TRBJ2-7	-	TGTGCCAGTGGGTCAGGGACGACCTACGAGCAGTACTTC	CASGSGTTYEQYF
TRBV6-6	-	TRBJ1-1	TRBD1	TGTGCCACCTGGACAGGGTACGAAGGGGGAGAAGCTTTCTTT	CATWTGYEGGEAFF
TRBV6-5	-	TRBJ2-1	TRBD1	TGTGCCAGCAGTACACAGGGGCGATCGAGCAATGAGCAGTTCTTC	CASSTQGRSSNEQFF
TRBV6-5	-	TRBJ1-2	-	TGTGCCAGCAGTTACAGAGGGGGTTTTGATGGCTACACCTTC	CASSYRGGFDGYTF
TRBV5-4	-	TRBJ2-2	TRBD1	TGTGCCAGCAGCTTGGACAGGGGGCAGACCGGGGAGCTGTTTTTT	CASSLDRGQTGELFF
TRBV4-1	-	TRBJ2-3	TRBD1	TGCGCCAGCAGCCAGCCCGACAGGGGCAGGGCAGATACGCAGTATTTT	CASSQPDRGRADTQYF
TRBV6-5	-	TRBJ2-7	-	TGTGCCAGCAGTTGGGGACCCTACTACGAGCAGTACTTC	CASSWGPYYEQYF
TRBV27	-	TRBJ1-2	TRBD1	TGTGCCAGCAGTTTACAGGCCGGGACAGCTCTTAACTATGGCTACACCTTC	CASSLQAGTALNYGYTF
TRBV4-2	-	TRBJ1-5	-	TGTGCCAGCAGCCAAGGTAGGGACAATCAGCCCCAGCATTTT	CASSQGRDNQPQHF
TRBV25-1	-	TRBJ2-5	TRBD2	TGTGCCAGCAGTGTGGTCGCGGGGGTCCAAGAGACCCAGTACTTC	CASSVVAGVQETQYF
TRBV5-1	-	TRBJ2-1	TRBD1	TGCGCCAGCAGCCCGCGCCCCGTGACAGGGGAGCACAATGAGCAGTTCTTC	CASSPRPVTGEHNEQFF
TRBV29-1	-	TRBJ1-1	-	TGCAGCCTAGAAAGACAGGAGAACACTGAAGCTTTCTTT	CSLERQENTEAFF
TRBV28	few	TRBJ1-6	-	TGTGCCAGCAGTTCCGCGGGTGGAGATTCACCCCTCCACTTT	CASSSAGGDSPLHF
TRBV7-9	-	TRBJ1-2	-	TGTGCCAGCAGCTTATCAGAGTTCTATGGCTACACCTTC	CASSLSEFYGYTF
TRBV6-1	-	TRBJ1-2	-	TGTGCCACATTCTCCGGGAAAACCTATGGCTACACCTTC	CATFSGKTYGYTF
TRBV4-1	-	TRBJ1-3	-	TGCGCCAGCAGCCAAGAATCGGCGGGGGCAGATGGAAACACCATATATTTT	CASSQESAGADGNTIYF
TRBV4-2	few	TRBJ1-2	-	TGTGCCAGCAGCCAAGATCGTCGGGGGGCTAAAGGCTACACCTTC	CASSQDRRGAKGYTF
TRBV9	-	TRBJ1-1	-	TGTGCCAGCAGCCCTCCAGGTTGGGGGGGGCAGGGTGAAGCTTTCTTT	CASSPPGWGGQGEAFF
TRBV14	-	TRBJ1-2	-	TGTGCCAGCAGCCAAAGCTTGGGACGGCCGTCAGAGGGCTACACCTTC	CASSQSLGRPSEGYTF
TRBV7-2	-	TRBJ2-4	-	TGTGCCAGCAGCTTGGGGGACCCCCTCTTATCCATTCAGTACTTC	CASSLGDPLLSIQYF
TRBV10-3	-	TRBJ2-1	-	TGTGCCATCAGTGGGCAGGGGGGCTACAATGAGCAGTTCTTC	CAISGQGGYNEQFF
TRBV4-1	-	TRBJ1-2	-	TGCGCCAGCAGCCACCAACAGGCCGGGATATACTATGGCTACACCTTC	CASSHQQAGIYYGYTF
TRBV4-2	-	TRBJ2-7	-	TGTGCCAGCAGCCAAGGTCATGGGGCTGACGACGAGCAGTACTTC	CASSQGHGADDEQYF
TRBV11-2	once	TRBJ1-1	TRBD1	TGTGCCAGCAGCTTATACAGGGGGCGTTTGTCTGAAGCTTTCTTT	CASSLYRGRLSEAFF
TRBV6-6	-	TRBJ1-4	-	TGTGCCAGCAGGCCAACCGGGACACTAAATGAAAAACTGTTTTTT	CASRPTGTLNEKLFF
TRBV21-1	-	TRBJ2-7	-	TGTGCCAGCAGCAAACCCCCCGGTGGTTCCTACGAGCAGTACTTC	CASSKPPGGSYEQYF
TRBV18	-	TRBJ1-2	TRBD1	TGTGCCAGCTCACTACCTCCCGGGACAGGGCTGTATGGCTACACCTTC	CASSLPPGTGLYGYTF
TRBV7-9	-	TRBJ1-4	-	TGTGCCAGCAGCTTACATGCCGCAACTAATGAAAAACTGTTTTTT	CASSLHAATNEKLFF
TRBV5-1	-	TRBJ2-1	TRBD1	TGCGCCAGCAGCTCCTCTCCGGGACAGGGCCACAATGAGCAGTTCTTC	CASSSSPGQGHNEQFF
TRBV15	once	TRBJ2-3	-	TGTGCCACCAGCAGAGCTGGTTCAGATACGCAGTATTTT	CATSRAGSDTQYF
TRBV6-1	-	TRBJ1-1	TRBD1	TGTGCCAGCAGTGCCCTGGACAGGGGCAACACTGAAGCTTTCTTT	CASSALDRGNTEAFF
TRBV9	-	TRBJ2-1	TRBD2	TGTGCCAGCAGCTCCGGACTAGCGGGGGACAATGAGCAGTTCTTC	CASSSGLAGDNEQFF
TRBV15	-	TRBJ2-1	TRBD2	TGTGCCACCAGCGAGCAGCGGGAGGGATACAATGAGCAGTTCTTC	CATSEQREGYNEQFF
TRBV5-5	-	TRBJ1-2	-	TGTGCCAGCAGCATCGAAACAGGGCTGAGAAGCTATGGCTACACCTTC	CASSIETGLRSYGYTF
TRBV10-3	-	TRBJ1-2	-	TGTGCCATCAGAAACAGTAAATCCTATGGCTACACCTTC	CAIRNSKSYGYTF
TRBV6-4	-	TRBJ2-1	TRBD2	TGTGCCAGCGGGGGCTACCCGGGACTAGCGGGACCCGCCTACAATGAGCAGTTCTTC	CASGGYPGLAGPAYNEQFF
TRBV10-3	-	TRBJ1-1	TRBD1	TGTGCCATCAGCGATAGGGACAGGGGGAACACTGAAGCTTTCTTT	CAISDRDRGNTEAFF
TRBV6-1	-	TRBJ1-2	TRBD1	TGTGCCAGCAGGGACAGGGGGCGAATCTATGGCTACACCTTC	CASRDRGRIYGYTF
TRBV4-1	-	TRBJ2-1	TRBD2	TGCGCCAGCAGCCACCCAGCTAGCGGGAGGTCATGGGATGAGCAGTTCTTC	CASSHPASGRSWDEQFF
TRBV7-8	-	TRBJ2-7	TRBD2	TGTGCCAGCAGCTTCAACCGGGACTACGGCTCCTACGAGCAGTACTTC	CASSFNRDYGSYEQYF
TRBV18	-	TRBJ1-1	-	TGTGCCAGCTCACCAGGGTTCCAAGCTTTCTTT	CASSPGFQAFF
TRBV7-9	-	TRBJ1-5	-	TGTGCCAGCAGCTCCCAGGGGCATCAGCCCCAGCATTTT	CASSSQGHQPQHF
TRBV30	-	TRBJ2-7	-	TGTGCCTGGACTAAAGGAGGGACCGCCTACGAGCAGTACTTC	CAWTKGGTAYEQYF
TRBV18	-	TRBJ1-5	-	TGTGCCAGCTCACCGTCAACTCGAGAGCCCCAGCATTTT	CASSPSTREPQHF